The 3 T cell receptor beta chains presented below share a single source sample, sequenced in a study of patients and donors after allogeneic stem cell transplantation. TCRdb re-analysed the RT-PCR reads in MiXCR, keeping a single row per CDR3 protein. The repertoire holds around 160,000 distinct CDR3 sequences, with around 28% as singletons. The sequenced sample was blood, either unsorted or a sorted T cell fraction (not recorded which). Every receptor here comes from a human donor who was either an allogeneic HSCT recipient or a stem cell or donor lymphocyte infusion donor (not recorded which). It is not recorded whose cells these are; they may come from a transplant donor.

The gene calls are TRBV29-1 and TRBJ2-1; D is possibly TRBD1 or TRBD2 (6 bases each). The CDR3 runs 17 residues. V lost 4 bases and J lost 1, with 20 bases in between. The germline gives CDR1 SQVTM, CDR2 ANQGSEA. The CDR3 is CSVVALRRGLSYNEQFF. The DNA of the CDR3 is TGCAGCGTTGTGGCCCTCCGTCGGGGGCTGTCCTACAATGAGCAGTTCTTC.

This clonotype has more than one count but fewer than ten. The J gene is TRBJ2-7, the V gene TRBV15, with D hard to call. This CDR3 has 11 residues. The V and J ends lost 4 bases and 4 bases respectively, with 5 bases between them. Germline CDR1 reads LNHNV; CDR2 reads YYDKDF (reference sequence). This CDR3 is CATSMGYEQYF. As DNA, the CDR3 is TGTGCCACCAGCATGGGTTACGAGCAGTACTTC.

In this sample, this clonotype turned up a few times. CDR3: CASSLQGAPEAFF. CDR3 nucleotides: TGCGCCAGCAGTTTACAGGGGGCCCCTGAAGCTTTCTTT. V is TRBV5-1 and J is TRBJ1-1; TRBD1 aligns across 9 bases. There are 13 residues in the CDR3. The trim removed 5 bases at V and 6 bases at J, leaving 5 bases unmatched. The germline V gene encodes CDR1 SGHRS and CDR2 YFSETQ.